Each of the 12 T cell receptor beta chains below was sequenced from the same sample in a study of blood T cell dynamics during melanoma immunotherapy. The table came from immunoSEQ multiplex PCR; TCRdb's copy has only in-frame clones and leaves some out. The sample holds some 11,000 clones, 80% seen once. Time point defined: week 3, after first cycle of checkpoint inhibitor. This specimen consisted of blood, obtained from a patient treated with checkpoint blockade. The source of these receptors is a human donor with melanoma.

This clone was observed once. CDR3 nucleotides: TGTGCCAGCTCACCCCGGACGGCCGACACTGAAGCTTTCTTT. This gives the protein CASSPRTADTEAFF. The chain uses TRBV18 and TRBJ1-1; D is undetermined. Germline assignment: CDR1 KGHSH and CDR2 LQKENI. The CDR3 spans 14 residues. Trimming removed 3 bases at V and 3 bases at J, with 11 bases between.

The chain employs TRBV2 and TRBJ2-7, with D maybe TRBD1 (5 bases). The germline V gene has CDR1 SNHLY and CDR2 FYNNEI. Trimming removed 7 bases at V and 3 bases at J, with 19 bases between. This CDR3 is built from 15 residues. The CDR3 here is CASTLVGAAYYEQYF. The CDR3 coding sequence is TGTGCCAGCACCTTGGTAGGGGCAGCATACTACGAGCAGTACTTC.

This clone showed up just a few times. The V call is TRBV9, the J call TRBJ1-1, with D possibly matching TRBD1 (6 bases). The V gene lost 4 bases and the J gene lost 1 base, with 14 bases spanning the gap. CDR1 is SGDLS, CDR2 YYNGEE, per germline. The CDR3 runs 15 residues. The CDR3 nucleotides are TGTGCCAGCAGCCCCCTAGGGGGGGGGAACACTGAAGCTTTCTTT. It yields the protein CASSPLGGGNTEAFF.

V and J are TRBV4-1 and TRBJ1-5; 7 bases are shared with TRBD1. The CDR3 has 17 amino acids. V gave up 1 base and J gave up 4 bases; unmatched junction bases: 10. Germline V lookup: CDR1 MGHRA, CDR2 YSYEKL. CDR3 protein: CASSQGIGRTGNQPQHF. CDR3 nucleotides: TGCGCCAGCAGCCAAGGGATTGGCAGGACAGGTAATCAGCCCCAGCATTTT.

The chain combines TRBV11-2 with TRBJ2-1; a weak D match, TRBD2 (5 bases). The CDR3 runs to 13 residues. From germline, CDR1 is SGHAT and CDR2 FQNNGV. Between the trimmed V and J ends, which lost 3 bases and 6 bases, there was a span of 9 bases. CDR3 loop: CASSFASINEQFF. The CDR3, as DNA: TGTGCCAGCAGCTTTGCTAGCATCAATGAGCAGTTCTTC.

This rearrangement joins TRBV7-2 to TRBJ2-1, with 12 bases aligning to TRBD1. There are 16 residues in the CDR3. The V gene's germline CDR1 is SGHTA and CDR2 FQGNSA. Trimming cost V 5 bases and J 7 bases; bases outside gene matches: 9. CDR3 residues: CASSPLGQGAWNEQFF. CDR3 nucleotide sequence: TGTGCCAGCAGCCCTTTGGGACAGGGGGCGTGGAATGAGCAGTTCTTC. Full variable domain (outside the CDR3, taken from reference TRBV7-2 and TRBJ2-1): GAGVSQSPSNKVTEKGKDVELRCDPISGHTALYWYRQSLGQGLEFLIYFQGNSAPDKSGLPSDRFSAERTGGSVSTLTIQRTQQEDSAVYLCASSPLGQGAWNEQFFGPGTRLTVL.

The gene calls are TRBV15 and TRBJ2-1; 9 bases map to TRBD1. The V segment lost 1 base and the J segment 6 bases; nucleotides outside the gene matches: 7. Germline CDR1 is LNHNV and CDR2 is YYDKDF (reference sequence). This CDR3 spans 16 amino acids. CDR3 in DNA: TGTGCCACCAGCAGAGGGGTCGGGACAGGGTCCAATGAGCAGTTCTTC. It yields the protein CATSRGVGTGSNEQFF.

The genes are TRBV5-1 and TRBJ2-5; 8 positions agree with TRBD1. The end of the DNA fits TRBJ2-7 better, so the J call may be wrong. CDR1 and CDR2 (germline): SGHRS, YFSETQ. The CDR3 runs 14 residues. CDR3 amino acids: CASSPEGRGREQYF. Here the CDR3 DNA reads TGCGCCAGCAGCCCGGAGGGCAGGGGGCGCGAGCAGTACTTC.

The chain couples TRBV2 to TRBJ2-5; no reliable D call. CDR1 is SNHLY and CDR2 is FYNNEI in the germline V gene. The CDR3 totals 13 residues. Trimming cost V 6 bases and J 2 bases, with 10 bases left between them. The CDR3 sequence is CASSRSPQETQYF. In DNA, the CDR3 is TGTGCCAGCAGCAGGTCTCCACAAGAGACCCAGTACTTC.

The V and J genes are TRBV6-5 and TRBJ1-5; 7 bases agree with TRBD1. The germline V gene has CDR1 MNHEY and CDR2 SVGAGI. Losses at the gene ends were 2 bases for V and 4 bases for J; bases not matched to a gene: 5. There are 15 residues in the CDR3. This CDR3 is CASSYQGVGNQPQHF. The DNA for the CDR3 is TGTGCCAGCAGTTACCAGGGGGTCGGTAATCAGCCCCAGCATTTT.

CDR3 sequence: CASSFAPPNTGELFF. CDR3 DNA sequence: TGTGCCAGCAGTTTCGCTCCCCCGAACACCGGGGAGCTGTTTTTT. The chain combines TRBV27 with TRBJ2-2; unclear D gene. Germline CDR1 is MNHEY and CDR2 is SMNVEV (reference sequence). This CDR3 comprises 15 residues. The V and J ends lost 3 bases and 0 bases respectively, with 8 bases between them.

The rearrangement joins TRBV6-5 to TRBJ1-5; D might be TRBD1 (5 bases). This CDR3 is built from 14 residues. The V gene's germline CDR1 is MNHEY and CDR2 SVGAGI. Trimming took 6 bases from V and 0 from J, leaving 9 bases between them. The CDR3 DNA reads TGTGCCAGCAGCCCCGGGACTAGCAATCAGCCCCAGCATTTT. It codes for CASSPGTSNQPQHF.